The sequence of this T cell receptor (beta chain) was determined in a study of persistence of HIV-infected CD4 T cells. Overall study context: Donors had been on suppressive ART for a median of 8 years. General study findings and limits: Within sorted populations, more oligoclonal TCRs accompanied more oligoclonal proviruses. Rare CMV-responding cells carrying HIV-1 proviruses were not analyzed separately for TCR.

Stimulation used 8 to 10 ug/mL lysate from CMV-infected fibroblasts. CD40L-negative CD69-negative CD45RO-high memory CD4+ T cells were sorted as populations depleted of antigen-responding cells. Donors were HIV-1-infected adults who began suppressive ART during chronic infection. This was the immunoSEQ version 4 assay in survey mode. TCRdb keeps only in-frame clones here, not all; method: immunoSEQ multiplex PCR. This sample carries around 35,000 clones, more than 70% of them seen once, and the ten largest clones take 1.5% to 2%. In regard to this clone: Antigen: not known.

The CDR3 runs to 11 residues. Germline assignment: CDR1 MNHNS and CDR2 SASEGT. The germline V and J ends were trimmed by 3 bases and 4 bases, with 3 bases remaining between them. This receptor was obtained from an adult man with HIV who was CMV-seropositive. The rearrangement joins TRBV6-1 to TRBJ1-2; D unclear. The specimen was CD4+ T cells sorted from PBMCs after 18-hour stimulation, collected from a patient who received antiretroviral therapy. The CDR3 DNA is TGTGCCAGCAGTGAGGCCTATGGCTACACCTTC. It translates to CASSEAYGYTF.